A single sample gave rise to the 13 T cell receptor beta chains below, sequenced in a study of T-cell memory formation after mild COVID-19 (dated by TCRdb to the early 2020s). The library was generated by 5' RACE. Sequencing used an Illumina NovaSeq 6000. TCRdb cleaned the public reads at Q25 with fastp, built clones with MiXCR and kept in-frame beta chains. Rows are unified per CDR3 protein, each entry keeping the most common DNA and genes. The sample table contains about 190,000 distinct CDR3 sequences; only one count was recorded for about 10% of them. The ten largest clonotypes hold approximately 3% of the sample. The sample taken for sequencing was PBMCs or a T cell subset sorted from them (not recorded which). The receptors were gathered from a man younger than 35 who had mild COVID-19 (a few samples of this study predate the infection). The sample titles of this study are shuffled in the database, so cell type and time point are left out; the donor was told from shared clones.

The CDR3 DNA is TGCAGCGTTAGGACAGGGATGAACACTGAAGCTTTCTTT. It yields the protein CSVRTGMNTEAFF. This rearrangement joins TRBV29-1 to TRBJ1-1, with 8 positions matching TRBD1. Trimming took 5 bases from V and 0 from J; bases not matched to a gene: 2. Germline lookup yields CDR1 SQVTM and CDR2 ANQGSEA. This CDR3 has 13 residues.

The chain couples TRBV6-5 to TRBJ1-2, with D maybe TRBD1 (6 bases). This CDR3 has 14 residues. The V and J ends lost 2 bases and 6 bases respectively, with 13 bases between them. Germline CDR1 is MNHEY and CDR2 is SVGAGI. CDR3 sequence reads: CASSYQDSMDGYTF. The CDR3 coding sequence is TGTGCCAGCAGTTACCAGGACAGTATGGATGGCTACACCTTC.

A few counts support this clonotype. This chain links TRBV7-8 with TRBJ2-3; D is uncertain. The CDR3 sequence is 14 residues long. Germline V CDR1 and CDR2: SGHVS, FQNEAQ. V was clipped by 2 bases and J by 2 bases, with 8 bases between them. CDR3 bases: TGTGCCAGCAGCTTAAACACCGACACAGATACGCAGTATTTT. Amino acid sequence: CASSLNTDTDTQYF.

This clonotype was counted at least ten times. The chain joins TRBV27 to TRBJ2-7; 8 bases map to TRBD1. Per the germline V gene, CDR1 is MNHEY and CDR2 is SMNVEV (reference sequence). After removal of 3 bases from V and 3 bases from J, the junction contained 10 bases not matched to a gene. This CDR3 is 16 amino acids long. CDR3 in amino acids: CASSFTGQGLFYEQYF. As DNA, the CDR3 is TGTGCCAGCAGTTTCACCGGACAGGGACTTTTCTACGAGCAGTACTTC.

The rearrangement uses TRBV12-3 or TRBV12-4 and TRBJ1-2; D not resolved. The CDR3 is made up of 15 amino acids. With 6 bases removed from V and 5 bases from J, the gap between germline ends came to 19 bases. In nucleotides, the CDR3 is TGTGCCAGCAGCCCGATAGGTGGTTTGGAGTATGGCTACACCTTC. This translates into CASSPIGGLEYGYTF.

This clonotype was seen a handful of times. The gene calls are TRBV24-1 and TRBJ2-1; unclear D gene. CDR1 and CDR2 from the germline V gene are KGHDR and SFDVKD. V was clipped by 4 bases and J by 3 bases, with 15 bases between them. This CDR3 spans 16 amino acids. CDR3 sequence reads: CATSDPGSPGYNEQFF. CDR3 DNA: TGTGCCACCAGTGACCCCGGAAGCCCCGGCTACAATGAGCAGTTCTTC.

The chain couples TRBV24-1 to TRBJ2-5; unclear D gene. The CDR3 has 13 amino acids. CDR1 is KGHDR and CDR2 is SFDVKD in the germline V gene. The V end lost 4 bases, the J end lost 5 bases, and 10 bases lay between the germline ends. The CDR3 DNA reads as TGTGCCACCAGTGACTCGGCCCGGGAGACCCAGTACTTC. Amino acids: CATSDSARETQYF.

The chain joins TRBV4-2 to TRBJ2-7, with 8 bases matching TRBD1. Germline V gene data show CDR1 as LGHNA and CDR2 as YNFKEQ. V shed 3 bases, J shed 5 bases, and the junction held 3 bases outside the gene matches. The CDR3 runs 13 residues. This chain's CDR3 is CASSQGQADEQYF. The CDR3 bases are TGTGCCAGCAGCCAGGGACAGGCGGACGAGCAGTACTTC.

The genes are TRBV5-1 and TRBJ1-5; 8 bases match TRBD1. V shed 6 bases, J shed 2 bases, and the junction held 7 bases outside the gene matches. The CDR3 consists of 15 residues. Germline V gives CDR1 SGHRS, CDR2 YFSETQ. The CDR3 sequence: CASTPTGVGNQPQHF. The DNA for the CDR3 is TGCGCCAGCACCCCGACAGGGGTGGGCAATCAGCCCCAGCATTTT.

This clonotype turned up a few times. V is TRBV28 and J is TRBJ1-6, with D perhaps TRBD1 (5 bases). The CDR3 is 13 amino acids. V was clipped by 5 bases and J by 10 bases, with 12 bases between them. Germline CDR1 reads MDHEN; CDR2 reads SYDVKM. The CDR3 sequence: CASSSPEGSPLHF. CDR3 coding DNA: TGTGCCAGCAGTAGCCCCGAGGGGTCACCCCTCCACTTT. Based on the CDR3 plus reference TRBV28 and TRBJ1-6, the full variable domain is DVKVTQSSRYLVKRTGEKVFLECVQDMDHENMFWYRQDPGLGLRLIYFSYDVKMKEKGDIPEGYSVSREKKERFSLILESASTNQTSMYLCASSSPEGSPLHFGNGTRLTVT.

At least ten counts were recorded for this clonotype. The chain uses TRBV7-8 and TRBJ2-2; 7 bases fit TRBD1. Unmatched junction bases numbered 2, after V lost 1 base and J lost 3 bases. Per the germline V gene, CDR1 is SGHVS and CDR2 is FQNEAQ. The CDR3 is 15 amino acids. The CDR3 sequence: CASSLDRGYTGELFF. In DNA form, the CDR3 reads TGTGCCAGCAGCTTAGACAGGGGATACACCGGGGAGCTGTTTTTT.

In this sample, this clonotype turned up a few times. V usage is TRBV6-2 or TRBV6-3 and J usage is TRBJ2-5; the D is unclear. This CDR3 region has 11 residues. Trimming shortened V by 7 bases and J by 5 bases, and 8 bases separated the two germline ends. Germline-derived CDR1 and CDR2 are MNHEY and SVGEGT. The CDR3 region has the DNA TGTGCCAGCACGGCGCGGGAGACCCAGTACTTC. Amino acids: CASTARETQYF.

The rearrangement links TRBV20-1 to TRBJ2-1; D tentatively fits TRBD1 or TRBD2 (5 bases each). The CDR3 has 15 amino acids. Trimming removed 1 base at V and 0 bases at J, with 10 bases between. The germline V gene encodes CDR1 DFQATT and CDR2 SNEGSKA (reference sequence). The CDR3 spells CSARVPGSSYNEQFF. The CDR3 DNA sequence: TGCAGTGCTAGAGTCCCAGGGAGCTCCTACAATGAGCAGTTCTTC.